Below, one T cell receptor (beta chain) is given with its context. Its matching antigen is unknown. These data come from a study of immune cell composition in non-small cell lung cancer. Background on the study: Lung adenocarcinoma or squamous carcinoma made up most tumours. General study findings and limits: In adenocarcinoma, maximal tumour-associated clone frequency tracked TIL tumour reactivity.

The normal lung sample lay at least 3 cm, and maximally far, from the tumour. The CDR3 sequence is 13 residues long. The junction had 4 bases not matched to a gene; V was cut back by 7 bases and J by 7 bases. CDR1 is LNHDA and CDR2 is SQIVND in the germline V gene (reference sequence). TCRdb's table, derived via immunoSEQ multiplex PCR, lists solely in-frame clones and lacks some. This sample yields about 2,100 clones, of which roughly four fifths are seen a single time; approximately 14% belongs to the top ten. J is TRBJ2-1 and V is TRBV19, with 10 nucleotides matching TRBD2. The sample comprised non-adjacent lung tissue. The origin of this receptor is a human donor with non-small cell lung cancer. The CDR3 loop is CASTMTSGNEQFF. The CDR3 DNA follows: TGTGCCAGTACCATGACTAGCGGGAATGAGCAGTTCTTC.